In this sample, the clone carrying this T cell receptor (beta chain) turned up once. This table comes from immunoSEQ multiplex PCR, and its TCRdb copy is limited to in-frame clones, with some not included. The table records 200,000 to 300,000 clones, around four fifths of them present only once. The data are from a study of blood T cell repertoires in COVID-19. CDR1 is MNHEY, CDR2 SVGAGI, per germline. J gave up 3 bases and V 6 bases, and 3 bases lay outside the gene matches. This CDR3 is built from 14 residues. The chain joins TRBV6-5 to TRBJ1-5; 9 bases are shared with TRBD1. The origin of this receptor is a man in his fifties or sixties with acute or convalescent COVID-19. The sequenced sample consisted of peripheral blood. In DNA form, the CDR3 reads TGTGCCAGCAGCGGGGACAGGGTCAATCAGCCCCAGCATTTT. Its translation is CASSGDRVNQPQHF.